A single sample gave rise to the 29 T cell receptor beta chains below, sequenced in a study of OX40 agonist ivuxolimab in advanced cancers. Assay: immunoSEQ multiplex PCR; the TCRdb copy retains only in-frame clones and omits some. The sample holds over 50,000 clones, approximately 91% seen once. The sequenced sample was CD4+ or CD8+ T cells sorted from blood, obtained in a trial of the OX40 agonist ivuxolimab. All receptors come from an adult with an advanced solid tumor such as melanoma, head and neck, liver or kidney cancer.

V usage is TRBV6-6 and J usage is TRBJ1-5, with D possibly TRBD1 on 6 matching bases. The CDR3 has 14 residues. Germline assignment: CDR1 MNHNY and CDR2 SVGAGI (reference sequence). Trimming took off 10 bases at V and 5 bases at J, with 18 bases between the two ends. CDR3 DNA: TGTGCCACATGGACAGCGCTCATATATCAGCCCCAGCATTTT. The encoded protein is CATWTALIYQPQHF.

This clone came up once. V is TRBV30 and J is TRBJ1-3, with no clear D. Looked up from germline, CDR1 is GTSNPN and CDR2 is SVGIG (reference sequence). V was clipped by 0 bases and J by 2 bases, with 11 bases between them. The CDR3 is made up of 15 amino acids. The CDR3 DNA reads TGTGCCTGGAGTGTAGGAGCGAATGCTGGAAACACCATATATTTT. It codes for CAWSVGANAGNTIYF.

The V gene is TRBV6-5, the J gene TRBJ2-3; D call uncertain. V was pared by 2 bases and J by 0 bases, with 9 bases between. The CDR3 extends over 15 amino acids. Germline assignment: CDR1 MNHEY and CDR2 SVGAGI. The CDR3 reads CASSYKGRSTDTQYF. The CDR3 nucleotides are TGTGCCAGCAGTTACAAGGGCCGAAGCACAGATACGCAGTATTTT.

This clone was seen once. V gene TRBV7-2 combines with J gene TRBJ1-3; D might be TRBD1 (6 bases). Deletions cut 3 bases from V and 4 bases from J, with 10 bases between. The CDR3 has 14 residues. CDR1 is SGHTA and CDR2 is FQGNSA in the germline V gene. CDR3 nucleotides: TGTGCCAGCAGCTTTGCAGGGGACGGAAACACCATATATTTT. It codes for CASSFAGDGNTIYF.

The J gene is TRBJ2-3, the V gene TRBV7-3; D may match TRBD1 or TRBD2 (5 bases each). The CDR3 is 14 amino acids. Germline V gene data show CDR1 as SGHTA and CDR2 as FQGTGA. V was cut by 5 bases and J by 2 bases, with 11 bases left in between. CDR3 loop: CASSPGGDTDTQYF. DNA of the CDR3: TGTGCCAGCAGCCCTGGGGGAGACACAGATACGCAGTATTTT.

V is TRBV2 and J is TRBJ2-5; possibly TRBD1 or TRBD2 for D (5 bases each). Trimming removed 4 bases at V and 7 bases at J, with 16 bases between. The CDR3 has 14 amino acids. The germline CDR1 and CDR2 sequences are SNHLY and FYNNEI. This CDR3 reads CASSGPGAGGTQYF. In DNA form, the CDR3 reads TGTGCCAGCAGTGGACCCGGGGCCGGTGGGACCCAGTACTTC.

The chain is built from TRBV7-6 and TRBJ1-1; D gene ambiguous. This CDR3 region has 14 residues. Germline V gene data show CDR1 as SGHVS and CDR2 as FNYEAQ. Trimming stripped 6 bases from V and 1 base from J, with 12 bases between. CDR3 in DNA: TGTGCCAGCAGGACCGCGTCCGGGAACACTGAAGCTTTCTTT. This gives the protein CASRTASGNTEAFF.

The sample holds a few counts of this clone. J is TRBJ2-7 and V is TRBV9, with 9 positions matching TRBD1. Germline V gives CDR1 SGDLS, CDR2 YYNGEE. The CDR3 contains 16 residues. V trimming: 8 bases; J trimming: 0 bases; junction bases outside the gene matches: 12. CDR3 loop: CARGGQGGSSSYEQYF. CDR3 in DNA: TGTGCCAGGGGGGGACAGGGCGGTTCTAGCTCCTACGAGCAGTACTTC.

The chain employs TRBV18 and TRBJ1-1; no reliable D call. With 6 bases removed from V and 1 base from J, the gap between germline ends came to 12 bases. CDR3 length: 14 amino acids. Germline CDR1 reads KGHSH; CDR2 reads LQKENI. The CDR3 DNA is TGTGCCAGCTCCGAGGGTATGGGGAACACTGAAGCTTTCTTT. Protein sequence: CASSEGMGNTEAFF.

This chain links TRBV27 with TRBJ2-2; 12 nucleotides align to TRBD1. The CDR3 spans 19 residues. Germline trimming cut 6 bases from V and 4 bases from J; bases unmatched to any gene: 15. Per germline, CDR1 MNHEY and CDR2 SMNVEV (reference sequence). CDR3 in amino acids: CASSRRGQGASWGTGELFF. The DNA for the CDR3 is TGTGCCAGCAGCCGGAGGGGACAGGGGGCGAGTTGGGGCACCGGGGAGCTGTTTTTT.

The V and J genes are TRBV30 and TRBJ1-4, with D uncertain. Germline V gene lookup returns CDR1 GTSNPN and CDR2 SVGIG (reference sequence). Deletions cut 8 bases from V and 4 bases from J, with 14 bases between. The CDR3 is 13 amino acids. This CDR3 reads CAGRESGNEKLFF. CDR3 sequence (DNA): TGTGCCGGAAGGGAGTCTGGTAATGAAAAACTGTTTTTT.

This clone was counted a single time. V gene TRBV23-1 combines with J gene TRBJ1-5, with no clear D. TRBV23-1 is an ORF for which the function is uncertain. This CDR3 region has 15 residues. V lost 4 bases, J lost 1 base, and 11 bases lay in between. CDR3: CASSLGTRSNQPQHF. The CDR3 bases are TGCGCCAGCAGTCTAGGTACGAGAAGCAATCAGCCCCAGCATTTT.

This chain uses TRBV27 with TRBJ2-3, with TRBD2 identical over 9 bases. The CDR3 has 16 amino acids. With 5 bases clipped from V and 6 bases from J, the junction kept 12 bases outside the gene matches. The germline CDR1 and CDR2 sequences are MNHEY and SMNVEV (reference sequence). The CDR3 reads CASSPEGGGARDTQYF. For the CDR3, the DNA is TGTGCCAGCAGTCCGGAGGGCGGGGGGGCCCGGGATACGCAGTATTTT.

The chain carries TRBV5-4 and TRBJ2-3; TRBD2 aligns across 9 bases. Trimming at V came to 0 bases and at J to 2 bases, leaving 16 bases not matched to a gene. This CDR3 has 20 amino acids. The V gene's germline CDR1 is SGHNT and CDR2 YYREEE (reference sequence). CDR3 residues: CASSLVIRTSAGQFTDTQYF. The DNA of the CDR3 is TGTGCCAGCAGCTTGGTTATCCGGACTAGCGCCGGCCAGTTCACAGATACGCAGTATTTT.

The chain recombines TRBV5-1 with TRBJ2-7; possibly TRBD1 for D (5 bases). The CDR3 covers 13 residues. V lost 5 bases to trimming and J lost 3 bases, with 12 bases between them. The germline V gene has CDR1 SGHRS and CDR2 YFSETQ. This CDR3 is CASSMSGNYEQYF. CDR3 in DNA: TGCGCCAGCAGTATGTCAGGGAACTACGAGCAGTACTTC.

This clone was seen a few times. This rearrangement joins TRBV25-1 to TRBJ1-2, with D unclear. The CDR3 is 13 amino acids. Germline loops: CDR1 MGHDK, CDR2 SYGVNS. V was clipped by 7 bases and J by 3 bases, with 12 bases between them. The CDR3 DNA follows: TGTGCCAGCACCCCACATGCGGACTATGGCTACACCTTC. Translation: CASTPHADYGYTF.

The chain has TRBV28 and TRBJ2-7, with TRBD1 identical over 12 bases. The length of the CDR3 is 15 residues. After removal of 8 bases from V and 6 bases from J, the junction contained 11 bases not matched to a gene. Germline CDR1 and CDR2: MDHEN and SYDVKM. CDR3 loop: CASLPGGTGGPEQYF. CDR3 DNA sequence: TGTGCCAGCCTCCCCGGGGGGACAGGGGGCCCCGAGCAGTACTTC.

This sequence joins TRBV14 and TRBJ2-1; D is perhaps TRBD2 (6 bases). V dropped 0 bases and J dropped 15 bases, with 24 bases sitting between them. The V gene's germline CDR1 is SGHDN and CDR2 FVKESK. The CDR3 contains 16 residues. The DNA for the CDR3 is TGTGCCAGCAGCCAAGATAAGTGGGTACGGGACTCCCGGCGGTTCTTC. Translated, it gives CASSQDKWVRDSRRFF.

The rearrangement uses TRBV5-4 and TRBJ2-5, with 8 bases identical to TRBD1. J was trimmed by 5 bases and V by 3 bases; bases with no gene match: 15. The CDR3 runs 17 residues. CDR1 is SGHNT and CDR2 is YYREEE in the germline V gene (reference sequence). The CDR3 region has the DNA TGTGCCAGCAGCTGGGAAGGCAGGGGGCCTATTATGGAGACCCAGTACTTC. It encodes CASSWEGRGPIMETQYF.

This sequence joins TRBV6-5 and TRBJ1-1, with a weak D call TRBD1 (5 bases). The V gene's germline CDR1 is MNHEY and CDR2 SVGAGI. V lost 2 bases and J 0 bases, leaving 10 bases between the germline ends. The CDR3 extends over 15 amino acids. CDR3 coding DNA: TGTGCCAGCAGTTACGGGGCAGCCATGAACACTGAAGCTTTCTTT. Encoded protein: CASSYGAAMNTEAFF.

The V gene is TRBV10-2, the J gene TRBJ1-4; D is perhaps TRBD1 (5 bases). The germline V and J ends were trimmed by 4 bases and 10 bases, with 13 bases remaining between them. There are 13 residues in the CDR3. The V gene's germline CDR1 is WSHSY and CDR2 SAAADI. Here the CDR3 DNA reads TGCGCCAGCAGTGGACAAGGACAAGGAAAACTGTTTTTT. It specifies CASSGQGQGKLFF.

The V call is TRBV15, the J call TRBJ1-1, with a tentative D call TRBD1 (5 bases). Germline assignment: CDR1 LNHNV and CDR2 YYDKDF (reference sequence). CDR3 length equals 16 residues. V lost 0 bases, J lost 0 bases, and 11 bases lay in between. The CDR3 DNA reads as TGTGCCACCAGCAGAGAACGTACCAGGGTGAACACTGAAGCTTTCTTT. Translation gives CATSRERTRVNTEAFF.

The V gene is TRBV19, the J gene TRBJ2-4, with TRBD1 matching 9 bases. CDR3 size: 15 residues. V lost 4 bases, J lost 8 bases, and 9 bases stayed unmatched. Looked up from germline, CDR1 is LNHDA and CDR2 is SQIVND (reference sequence). CDR3: CASSTPQGTGYIQYF. The CDR3 coding sequence is TGTGCCAGTAGTACCCCCCAAGGGACAGGGTACATTCAGTACTTC.

The chain couples TRBV6-1 to TRBJ1-6; 8 nucleotides match TRBD1. V was clipped by 8 bases and J by 9 bases; unmatched bases: 12. Per germline, CDR1 MNHNS and CDR2 SASEGT. The CDR3 sequence is 15 residues long. CDR3 sequence reads: CASGFGGTGISPLHF. The CDR3 DNA reads TGTGCCAGCGGGTTCGGCGGGACAGGTATTTCACCCCTCCACTTT.

V and J are TRBV9 and TRBJ2-6; D gene unclear. The CDR3 length is 15 residues. Germline V gene lookup returns CDR1 SGDLS and CDR2 YYNGEE. V was trimmed by 4 bases and J by 0 bases, leaving 8 bases between them. CDR3 coding DNA: TGTGCCAGCAGCTTTTGGGACTCTGGGGCCAACGTCCTGACTTTC. It translates to CASSFWDSGANVLTF.

The rearrangement uses TRBV7-9 and TRBJ1-2; TRBD1 agrees at 10 bases. This CDR3 region has 15 residues. The ends lost 5 bases at V and 5 bases at J; junction bases unmatched: 8. Germline CDR1 SEHNR, CDR2 FQNEAQ (reference sequence). The CDR3 DNA follows: TGTGCCAGCAGCATTTCCGGGACAGGGGTTTATGGCTACACCTTC. Its protein product is CASSISGTGVYGYTF. Based on the CDR3 plus reference TRBV7-9 and TRBJ1-2, the full variable domain is DTGVSQNPRHKITKRGQNVTFRCDPISEHNRLYWYRQTLGQGPEFLTYFQNEAQLEKSRLLSDRFSAERPKGSFSTLEIQRTEQGDSAMYLCASSISGTGVYGYTFGSGTRLTVV.

On this clone itself: The DNA is omitted, as the CDR3 cannot be located on it reliably, and the CDR3 follows TCRdb's listing. The genes are TRBV7-9 and TRBJ2-1; TRBD2, the D gene given by the table, was not confirmed from the DNA. Ends included, the CDR3 has 13 residues. Germline-derived CDR1 and CDR2 are SEHNR and FQNEAQ (reference sequence). The CDR3 loop is CASSSVAGGSRFF.

V usage is TRBV19 and J usage is TRBJ1-5; the D gene is possibly TRBD1 (5 bases). Germline V gene sequence: CDR1 LNHDA, CDR2 SQIVND (reference sequence). Trimming pared 10 bases from V and 4 bases from J, leaving 17 bases between. This CDR3 is 14 amino acids long. The CDR3 bases are TGTGCCACTAAGGAGGGGACCCCTAATCAGCCCCAGCATTTT. This gives the protein CATKEGTPNQPQHF.

The chain joins TRBV11-2 to TRBJ2-3; no definite D call. The CDR3 length is 11 residues. Germline-derived CDR1 and CDR2 are SGHAT and FQNNGV. With 4 bases removed from V and 4 bases from J, the gap between germline ends came to 3 bases. This CDR3 is CASSSADTQYF. CDR3 sequence (DNA): TGTGCCAGCAGCTCCGCAGATACGCAGTATTTT.